A selection of T cell receptor beta chains follows, all from one sample in a study of T-cell memory formation after mild COVID-19. TCRdb ran MiXCR on the 5' RACE reads and lists one entry per CDR3 protein. Here the sample spans about 150,000 distinct CDR3 sequences, more than 12% being singletons. Sequencing was done on a sample of PBMCs or a T cell subset sorted from them (not recorded which). The receptor source for this set is an adult woman who had mild COVID-19 (a few samples of this study predate the infection). Cell type and time point are not known. The conserved cysteine and the conserved F or W are not part of the CDR3 here. D genes are given only for firm matches. Where a row states a size, it is once, few, many or the class of an expanded clone; other rows omit it.

d_gene	abundance	v_gene	CDR3aa
NA	NA	TRBV19	ASRRTHRNYNEQF
NA	few	TRBV29-1	SVIWVAKNIQY
NA	NA	TRBV4-1	ASSQPSTDTQY
TRBD2	few	TRBV6-5	ASSRTSGRNYEQY
TRBD1	NA	TRBV7-6	ASSLGTGPNYGYT
NA	NA	TRBV10-3	AAGIDTQY
NA	NA	TRBV15	ATSRVTGEAF
NA	few	TRBV3-1	ASSPSNTGFYEQY
TRBD1	NA	TRBV9	ASSVSGQAYEQY
NA	NA	TRBV24-1	ATSDGTVANTGELF
TRBD2	few	TRBV5-1	ASSFGLAGKVNEQF
TRBD1	NA	TRBV19	ASSIATTGNQPQH
NA	few	TRBV3-1	ASSQSGNEQY
TRBD2	NA	TRBV7-9	ASSLGLAGGVDNEQF
NA	NA	TRBV10-3	AISESHGSSYEQY
TRBD2	many	TRBV7-9	ASSTRTSGEQETQY
TRBD1	NA	TRBV2	ASRPPGQGAGETQY
NA	NA	TRBV3-1	ASSQGYSGYEQY
TRBD2	NA	TRBV11-3	ASSRRLAGGGQETQY
NA	few	TRBV19	ASSIVGASYEQY
NA	NA	TRBV21-1	ASSPWGLAAETQY
NA	few	TRBV5-5	ASSSPSTDTQY
NA	NA	TRBV12-3/TRBV12-4	ASRRPVPRETQY
TRBD1	NA	TRBV7-6	ASSSGLRGKGPETQY
NA	NA	TRBV6-5	ASSYFGDTEAF
NA	few	TRBV21-1	ASSKAGSTDTQY
NA	NA	TRBV4-3	ASSQVYATGELF
TRBD2	many	TRBV7-2	ASSSEAGAYNEQF
NA	few	TRBV24-1	ATRPDGSNTGELF
TRBD2	NA	TRBV20-1	SARTGTSFGGELF
TRBD2	NA	TRBV12-3/TRBV12-4	ASSPGGGGDTQY
TRBD1	few	TRBV5-1	ASSSGTGAPGELF
NA	many	TRBV7-8	ASSLGLGVF
NA	many	TRBV12-3/TRBV12-4	ASSLGRGEWNEQF
TRBD2	few	TRBV29-1	SVIAGGAADTQY
NA	few	TRBV7-3	ASSSGSSGELF
NA	NA	TRBV5-1	ASSLRGGTYEQY
NA	NA	TRBV6-5	ASSTIPGLRGDEQF
NA	NA	TRBV20-1	SARINTEAF
NA	many	TRBV18	ASSPLQGSYEQY
NA	few	TRBV29-1	SVEDRGTPQGGYT
NA	NA	TRBV12-3/TRBV12-4	ASSLTLLGPGELF
NA	NA	TRBV12-3/TRBV12-4	ASSFGLYSYNEQF
TRBD1	NA	TRBV4-1	ASSPGQGKPLH
NA	many	TRBV10-3	AISRLTGTEAF
NA	NA	TRBV3-1	ASSQASYGYT
TRBD2	NA	TRBV6-2/TRBV6-3	ASSYSNLAGAFYEQY
TRBD2	few	TRBV3-1	ASSRGTSLMDTQY
TRBD1	few	TRBV2	ASSPGTGVIGEQF
NA	few	TRBV12-3/TRBV12-4	ASTKPQVGDTGELF